Sequencing of this T cell receptor beta chain was carried out in a study of blood T cell repertoires in COVID-19. In the study's own analysis: By means of reference gene primer amplification, nucleated cell counts were estimated. Profiled with immunoSEQ multiplex PCR; TCRdb holds only in-frame clones, not every one. That table furnishes V, J and clone size, whereas the DNA furnished D and trimming. The sample carries approximately 470,000 clones, 87% recorded once. The germline gives CDR1 KGHSH, CDR2 LQKENI. The CDR3 totals 14 residues. Losses at the gene ends were 6 bases for V and 6 bases for J; bases not matched to a gene: 7.

The sequencing sample was made of PBMCs or T cells enriched from blood (not recorded which). The clonotype was recovered from a woman aged 18-29 years who had recovered from COVID-19. This chain links TRBV18 with TRBJ1-4, with 7 bases matching TRBD1. DNA of the CDR3: TGTGCCAGCTCCCCGACAGGGAAAGATGAAAAACTGTTTTTT. Encoded protein: CASSPTGKDEKLFF.